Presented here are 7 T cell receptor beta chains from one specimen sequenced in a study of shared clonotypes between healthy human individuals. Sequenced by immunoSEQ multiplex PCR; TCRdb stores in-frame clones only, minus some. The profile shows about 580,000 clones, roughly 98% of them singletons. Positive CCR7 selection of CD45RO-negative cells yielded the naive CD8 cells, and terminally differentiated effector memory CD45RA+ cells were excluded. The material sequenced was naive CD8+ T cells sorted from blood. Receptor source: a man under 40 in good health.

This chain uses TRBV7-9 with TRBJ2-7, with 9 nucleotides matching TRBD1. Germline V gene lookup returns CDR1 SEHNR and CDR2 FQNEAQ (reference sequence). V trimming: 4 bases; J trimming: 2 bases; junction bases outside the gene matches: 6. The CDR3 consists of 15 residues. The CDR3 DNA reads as TGTGCCAGCAGCTCCACCGGGACAGGGCCCTACGAGCAGTACTTC. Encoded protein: CASSSTGTGPYEQYF.

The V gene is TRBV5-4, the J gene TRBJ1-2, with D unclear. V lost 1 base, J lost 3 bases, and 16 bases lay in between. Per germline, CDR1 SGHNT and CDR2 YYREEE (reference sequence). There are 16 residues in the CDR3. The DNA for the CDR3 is TGTGCCAGCAGCTTGTCCACTGGCCACGATTACTATGGCTACACCTTC. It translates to CASSLSTGHDYYGYTF.

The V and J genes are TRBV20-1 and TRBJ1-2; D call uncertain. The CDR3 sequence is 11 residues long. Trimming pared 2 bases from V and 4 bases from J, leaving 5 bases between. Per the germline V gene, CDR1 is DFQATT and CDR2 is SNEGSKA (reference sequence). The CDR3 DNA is TGCAGTGCTAGAAGGATCTATGGCTACACCTTC. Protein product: CSARRIYGYTF.

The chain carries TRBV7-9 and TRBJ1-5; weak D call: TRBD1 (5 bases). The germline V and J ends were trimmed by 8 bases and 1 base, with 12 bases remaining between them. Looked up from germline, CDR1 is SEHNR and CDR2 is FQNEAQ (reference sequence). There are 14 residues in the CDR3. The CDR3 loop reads CASSVGGSNQPQHF. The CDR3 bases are TGTGCCAGCTCGGTGGGGGGAAGCAATCAGCCCCAGCATTTT.

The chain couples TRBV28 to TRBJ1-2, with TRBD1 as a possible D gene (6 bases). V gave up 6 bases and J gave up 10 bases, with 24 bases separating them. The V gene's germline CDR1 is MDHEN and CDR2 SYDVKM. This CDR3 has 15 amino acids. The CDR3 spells CASSRVTFNYRVYTF. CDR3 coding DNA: TGTGCCAGCAGCCGTGTCACCTTTAACTACAGGGTCTACACCTTC.

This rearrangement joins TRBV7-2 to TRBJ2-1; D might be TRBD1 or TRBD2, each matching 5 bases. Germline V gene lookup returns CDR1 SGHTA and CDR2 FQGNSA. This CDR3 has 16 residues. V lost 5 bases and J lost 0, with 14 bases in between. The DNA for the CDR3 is TGTGCCAGCAGCCCCCTTGGGACCCGCTCCTACAATGAGCAGTTCTTC. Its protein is CASSPLGTRSYNEQFF.

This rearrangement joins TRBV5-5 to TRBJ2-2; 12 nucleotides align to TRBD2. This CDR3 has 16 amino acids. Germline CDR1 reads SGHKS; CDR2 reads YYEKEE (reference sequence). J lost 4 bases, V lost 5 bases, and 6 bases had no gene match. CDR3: CASRRTSGEGTGELFF. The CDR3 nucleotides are TGTGCCAGCAGACGGACTAGCGGGGAAGGCACCGGGGAGCTGTTTTTT.